These 13 T cell receptor beta chains share one sample of origin, sequenced in a study of chemoradiotherapy in HPV16-positive cancers. Repertoires were generated with immunoSEQ multiplex PCR, while TCRdb's copy carries only in-frame clones and drops some. The table includes 13,000 to 15,000 clones, about 86% detected once. This sample comprised blood, obtained from a patient who underwent chemoradiotherapy. Source of these receptors: a human donor with HPV-associated anogenital cancer.

The V call is TRBV6-1, the J call TRBJ2-7; maybe TRBD2 (5 bases). CDR3 length: 12 amino acids. CDR1 is MNHNS, CDR2 SASEGT, per germline. V was clipped by 3 bases and J by 4 bases, with 7 bases between them. As DNA, the CDR3 is TGTGCCAGCAGTGACTCGGGGTACGAGCAGTACTTC. Protein: CASSDSGYEQYF.

The V gene is TRBV19, the J gene TRBJ1-2; 7 positions agree with TRBD1. Trimming took 7 bases from V and 5 from J; bases not matched to a gene: 10. Germline CDR1 LNHDA, CDR2 SQIVND (reference sequence). This CDR3 has 14 amino acids. The CDR3 is CASTPTGQPYGYTF. CDR3 nucleotides: TGTGCCAGTACACCAACGGGACAGCCGTATGGCTACACCTTC.

The chain carries TRBV5-4 and TRBJ2-7; tentative D call: TRBD1 (5 bases). Trimming took 1 base from V and 5 from J, leaving 13 bases between them. This CDR3 spans 14 amino acids. The germline CDR1 and CDR2 sequences are SGHNT and YYREEE (reference sequence). The CDR3 DNA reads TGTGCCAGCAGCTTGATAGGGGTACTAAACGAGCAGTACTTC. It is translated as CASSLIGVLNEQYF.

This clone was seen a single time. The chain employs TRBV14 and TRBJ1-2; D is unresolved. This CDR3 has 13 residues. Trimming cost V 0 bases and J 5 bases, with 7 bases left between them. Germline V lookup: CDR1 SGHDN, CDR2 FVKESK. The CDR3 DNA reads as TGTGCCAGCAGCCAAGATCTGGGATATGGCTACACCTTC. Protein: CASSQDLGYGYTF.

The V call is TRBV19, the J call TRBJ1-5; TRBD1 agrees at 7 bases. Losses at the gene ends were 5 bases for V and 6 bases for J; bases not matched to a gene: 10. There are 15 residues in the CDR3. The germline CDR1 and CDR2 sequences are LNHDA and SQIVND (reference sequence). As DNA, the CDR3 is TGTGCCAGTAGTTCATCGACAGGGCCTGGTCAGCCCCAGCATTTT. Protein: CASSSSTGPGQPQHF.

This sequence joins TRBV11-2 and TRBJ2-5; TRBD1 might be the D (5 bases). Trimming removed 5 bases from V and 2 bases from J, with 15 bases in between. Looked up from germline, CDR1 is SGHAT and CDR2 is FQNNGV. CDR3 size: 15 residues. The chain's CDR3 is CASSQGGTRQETQYF. The CDR3 bases are TGTGCCAGCAGCCAGGGCGGAACTCGGCAAGAGACCCAGTACTTC. The whole variable domain, remainder taken from reference TRBV11-2 and TRBJ2-5, is EAGVAQSPRYKIIEKRQSVAFWCNPISGHATLYWYQQILGQGPKLLIQFQNNGVVDDSQLPKDRFSAERLKGVDSTLKIQPAKLEDSAVYLCASSQGGTRQETQYFGPGTRLLVL.

The chain carries TRBV19 and TRBJ1-1; D not resolved. Germline values: CDR1 LNHDA, CDR2 SQIVND (reference sequence). This CDR3 comprises 11 residues. V was pared by 7 bases and J by 7 bases, with 10 bases between. The CDR3 nucleotides are TGTGCCAGTACCGAGGGTATTGAAGCTTTCTTT. Amino acid sequence: CASTEGIEAFF.

The chain has TRBV7-9 and TRBJ2-2; perhaps TRBD1 as D (6 bases). Germline values: CDR1 SEHNR, CDR2 FQNEAQ (reference sequence). V lost 10 bases to trimming and J lost 6 bases, with 21 bases between them. The CDR3 totals 15 residues. CDR3 coding DNA: TGTGCCACCCGCGGATTTTTCCAGGGGTCCGGGGAGCTGTTTTTT. Translation: CATRGFFQGSGELFF.

The V gene is TRBV29-1, the J gene TRBJ2-2; 12 positions match TRBD1. The CDR3 is made up of 15 amino acids. The germline V gene has CDR1 SQVTM and CDR2 ANQGSEA. The V segment lost 7 bases and the J segment 7 bases; nucleotides outside the gene matches: 10. The CDR3 nucleotides are TGCAGCGGATCTCCGGGACAGGGGGCCGGCGGGGAGCTGTTTTTT. This sequence encodes CSGSPGQGAGGELFF.

The chain employs TRBV30 and TRBJ2-4, with D tentatively TRBD1 or TRBD2 (5 bases each). Trimming removed 4 bases from V and 1 base from J, with 14 bases in between. The CDR3 consists of 15 residues. Germline CDR1 is GTSNPN and CDR2 is SVGIG (reference sequence). The CDR3 loop is CAWIRDGDAKNIQYF. In nucleotides, the CDR3 is TGTGCCTGGATTCGGGACGGGGATGCCAAAAACATTCAGTACTTC. Full variable domain (outside the CDR3, taken from reference TRBV30 and TRBJ2-4): SQTIHQWPATLVQPVGSPLSLECTVEGTSNPNLYWYRQAAGRGLQLLFYSVGIGQISSEVPQNLSASRPQDRQFILSSKKLLLSDSGFYLCAWIRDGDAKNIQYFGAGTRLSVL.

V and J are TRBV7-9 and TRBJ2-3; 11 nucleotides agree with TRBD2. The CDR3 sequence is 17 residues long. After removal of 9 bases from V and 2 bases from J, the junction contained 13 bases not matched to a gene. Germline V CDR1 and CDR2: SEHNR, FQNEAQ (reference sequence). CDR3 bases: TGTGCCAGTCACCCTAGCTTAGCGGGAGGGCACACAGATACGCAGTATTTT. It specifies CASHPSLAGGHTDTQYF.

J is TRBJ1-1 and V is TRBV20-1; D gene unclear. Germline V gene data show CDR1 as DFQATT and CDR2 as SNEGSKA (reference sequence). V was pared by 6 bases and J by 1 base, with 6 bases between. There are 11 residues in the CDR3. In nucleotides, the CDR3 is TGCAGTGCCGAGGAGAACACTGAAGCTTTCTTT. Translation gives CSAEENTEAFF.

CDR3 bases: TGCAGCGTTGAATCTGACAGCTATGGCTACACCTTC. Translating gives CSVESDSYGYTF. The V and J genes are TRBV29-1 and TRBJ1-2, with D possibly TRBD1 on 5 matching bases. The CDR3 contains 12 residues. V was clipped by 2 bases and J by 4 bases, with 8 bases between them. Germline-derived CDR1 and CDR2 are SQVTM and ANQGSEA.